This TCR beta chain is drawn from a study of blood T cells in healthy people across ages. General study findings and limits: Across the age range, TCR beta diversity per million T cells fell in a roughly linear way. Changes in expanded clonotypes were possibly confounded, as the CMV status of donors was unknown.

The V end was cut by 2 bases, the J end by 2 bases, with 8 bases between. The germline V gene has CDR1 SQVTM and CDR2 ANQGSEA. This CDR3 has 13 residues. This clonotype was observed at least ten times. Its target is not known. The second PCR ran about 6 to 12 cycles with a sample-barcoded 5' primer and J-beta primers. One entry per CDR3 protein results from TCRdb running MiXCR on the 5' RACE reads. The repertoire includes hundreds of thousands of distinct CDR3 sequences, 22% of them detected once, and around a fifth sits in the top ten. The receptor was derived from a man in his sixties or seventies in good health. The chain has TRBV29-1 and TRBJ2-3; the D is unclear. Sequenced: blood. The CDR3, as DNA: TGCAGCGTTGAATTTCCCCCCACAGATACGCAGTATTTT. Amino acids: CSVEFPPTDTQYF.